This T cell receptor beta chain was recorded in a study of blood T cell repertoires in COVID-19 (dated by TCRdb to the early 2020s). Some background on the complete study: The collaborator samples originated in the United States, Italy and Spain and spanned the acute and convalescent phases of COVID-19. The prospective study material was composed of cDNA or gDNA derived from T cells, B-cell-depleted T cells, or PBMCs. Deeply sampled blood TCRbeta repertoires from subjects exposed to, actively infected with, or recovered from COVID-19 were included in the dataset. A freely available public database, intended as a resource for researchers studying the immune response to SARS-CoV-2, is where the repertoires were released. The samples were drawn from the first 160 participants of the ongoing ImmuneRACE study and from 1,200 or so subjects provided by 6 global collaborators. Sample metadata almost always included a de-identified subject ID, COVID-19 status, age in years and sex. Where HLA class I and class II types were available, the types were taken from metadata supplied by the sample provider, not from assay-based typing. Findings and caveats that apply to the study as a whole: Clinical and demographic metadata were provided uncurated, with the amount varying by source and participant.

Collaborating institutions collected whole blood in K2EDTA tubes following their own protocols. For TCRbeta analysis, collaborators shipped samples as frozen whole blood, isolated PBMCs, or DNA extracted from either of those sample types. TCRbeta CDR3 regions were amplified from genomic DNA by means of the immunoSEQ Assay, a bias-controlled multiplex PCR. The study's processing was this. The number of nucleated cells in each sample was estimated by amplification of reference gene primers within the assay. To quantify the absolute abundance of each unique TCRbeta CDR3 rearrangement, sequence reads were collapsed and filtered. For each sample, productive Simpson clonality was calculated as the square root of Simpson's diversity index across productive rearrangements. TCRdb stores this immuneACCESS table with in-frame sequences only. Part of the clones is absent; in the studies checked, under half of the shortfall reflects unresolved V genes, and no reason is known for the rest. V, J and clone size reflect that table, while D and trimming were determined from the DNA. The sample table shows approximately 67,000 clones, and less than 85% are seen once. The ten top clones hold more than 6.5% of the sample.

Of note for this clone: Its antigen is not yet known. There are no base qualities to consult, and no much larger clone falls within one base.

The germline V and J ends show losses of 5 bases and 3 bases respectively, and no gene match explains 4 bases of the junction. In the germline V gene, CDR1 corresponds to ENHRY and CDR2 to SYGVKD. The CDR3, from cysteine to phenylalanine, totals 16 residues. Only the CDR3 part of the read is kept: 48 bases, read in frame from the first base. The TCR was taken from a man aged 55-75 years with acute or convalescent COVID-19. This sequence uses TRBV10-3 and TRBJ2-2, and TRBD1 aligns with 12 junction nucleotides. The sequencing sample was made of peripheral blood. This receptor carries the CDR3 CAISSGTGGHTGELFF. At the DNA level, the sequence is TGTGCCATCAGTTCTGGGACAGGGGGCCACACCGGGGAGCTGTTTTTT.